Below are 4 T cell receptor beta chains sequenced from a single sample in a study of T cell responses to AZD1222 COVID-19 vaccine. Using immunoSEQ multiplex PCR, the repertoire was profiled, and TCRdb retains in-frame clones only, with some absent. The data hold 100,000 to 150,000 clones, with 87% observed a single time. The sequenced sample was peripheral blood, obtained on day 0 of AZD1222 vaccination. These receptors all come from an adult in good health.

This chain connects TRBV14 to TRBJ2-2; D unclear. V lost 1 base, J lost 0 bases, and 6 bases lay in between. Germline CDR1 SGHDN, CDR2 FVKESK. There are 15 residues in the CDR3. As DNA, the CDR3 is TGTGCCAGCAGCCAAGGAACAGCGAACACCGGGGAGCTGTTTTTT. This translates into CASSQGTANTGELFF. The full variable domain, completed using reference TRBV14 and TRBJ2-2, is EAGVTQFPSHSVIEKGQTVTLRCDPISGHDNLYWYRRVMGKEIKFLLHFVKESKQDESGMPNNRFLAERTGGTYSTLKVQPAELEDSGVYFCASSQGTANTGELFFGEGSRLTVL.

V is TRBV30 and J is TRBJ1-3, with unresolved D. The CDR3 spans 14 residues. The V end lost 1 base, the J end lost 0 bases, and 7 bases lay between the germline ends. CDR1 GTSNPN and CDR2 SVGIG come from the germline V gene (reference sequence). The CDR3, as DNA: TGTGCCTGGAGTGAAGGGAACTCTGGAAACACCATATATTTT. It yields the protein CAWSEGNSGNTIYF.

This chain joins TRBV28 and TRBJ2-5, with TRBD2 identical over 8 bases. V dropped 6 bases and J dropped 1; count of bases not matched to a gene: 4. From germline, CDR1 is MDHEN and CDR2 SYDVKM. This CDR3 comprises 14 residues. CDR3 nucleotides: TGTGCCAGCAGGGGGGGACTAGGCCAAGAGACCCAGTACTTC. Its translation: CASRGGLGQETQYF.

This chain links TRBV5-6 with TRBJ1-1; D unclear. The CDR3 loop spans 15 amino acids. CDR1 SGHDT and CDR2 YYEEEE come from the germline V gene. Deletions cut 1 base from V and 1 base from J, with 11 bases between. This CDR3 reads CASSLFSWENTEAFF. The CDR3 nucleotides are TGTGCCAGCAGCTTGTTCTCCTGGGAGAACACTGAAGCTTTCTTT.